Listed here are 31 T cell receptor beta chains from one sample, sequenced in a study of patients and donors after allogeneic stem cell transplantation. From the RT-PCR reads, TCRdb called clonotypes with MiXCR, one entry per CDR3 protein. The sample includes about 40,000 distinct CDR3 sequences, 25% to 40% of them seen just once. The material sequenced was blood, either unsorted or a sorted T cell fraction (not recorded which). The receptors stem from a human donor who was either an allogeneic HSCT recipient or a stem cell or donor lymphocyte infusion donor (not recorded which). It is not recorded whose cells these are; they may come from a transplant donor.

This clonotype was picked up many times. V usage is TRBV4-2 and J usage is TRBJ1-1; a weak D match, TRBD1 (5 bases). This CDR3 contains 12 residues. The V gene's germline CDR1 is LGHNA and CDR2 YNFKEQ. The germline V and J ends were trimmed by 3 bases and 7 bases, with 9 bases remaining between them. CDR3 nucleotide sequence: TGTGCCAGCAGCCAGCAGGGATTTGAAGCTTTCTTT. Protein product: CASSQQGFEAFF.

CDR3 residues: CSAETSGGYTGELFF. CDR3 nucleotides: TGCAGTGCCGAAACTAGCGGGGGGTACACCGGGGAGCTGTTTTTT. The chain is built from TRBV20-1 and TRBJ2-2, with 12 positions matching TRBD2. CDR3 length: 15 residues. The germline CDR1 and CDR2 sequences are DFQATT and SNEGSKA (reference sequence). V lost 6 bases to trimming and J lost 3 bases; unmatched junction nucleotides: 5.

This clonotype was observed a single time. This chain connects TRBV5-1 to TRBJ2-1, with TRBD1 as a possible D gene (6 bases). Trimming pared 8 bases from V and 5 bases from J, leaving 17 bases between. This CDR3 is built from 14 residues. The germline CDR1 and CDR2 sequences are SGHRS and YFSETQ. Written as DNA, the CDR3 is TGCGCCAGTAGAAATGGCGCAGGGGACAATGAGCAGTTCTTC. This translates into CASRNGAGDNEQFF.

The rearrangement links TRBV20-1 to TRBJ2-7; 7 bases are a match to TRBD1. Germline CDR1 reads DFQATT; CDR2 reads SNEGSKA (reference sequence). The trim removed 4 bases at V and 4 bases at J, leaving 7 bases unmatched. The CDR3 is 13 residues long. The CDR3 loop is CSATRQGTYEQYF. The CDR3 DNA follows: TGCAGTGCTACTAGACAGGGCACTTACGAGCAGTACTTC.

This clonotype appeared a few times. The J gene is TRBJ1-2, the V gene TRBV7-9; no firm D call. The germline gives CDR1 SEHNR, CDR2 FQNEAQ (reference sequence). This CDR3 contains 13 residues. V lost 2 bases and J lost 8, with 12 bases in between. The CDR3 region is CASSLSQSNGYTF. In DNA form, the CDR3 reads TGTGCCAGCAGCTTATCACAGAGCAACGGCTACACCTTC.

This clonotype has a count of ten or more. The chain employs TRBV27 and TRBJ1-5; D is undetermined. The germline gives CDR1 MNHEY, CDR2 SMNVEV (reference sequence). This CDR3 is built from 14 residues. V dropped 5 bases and J dropped 0 bases, with 8 bases sitting between them. As DNA, the CDR3 is TGTGCCAGCAGTCCTAGGGTTAGCAATCAGCCCCAGCATTTT. As protein: CASSPRVSNQPQHF.

The chain carries TRBV4-3 and TRBJ2-2; maybe TRBD2 (6 bases). The CDR3 sequence is 18 residues long. The V end lost 4 bases, the J end lost 1 base, and 19 bases lay between the germline ends. The germline V gene has CDR1 LGHNA and CDR2 YSLEER. The CDR3 DNA reads as TGCGCCAGCAGCCGCAATGGGCCCGCTAGCGTGAACACCGGGGAGCTGTTTTTT. Translating it yields CASSRNGPASVNTGELFF.

This clonotype has just a few counts. The chain carries TRBV6-5 and TRBJ1-4; D is unresolved. In germline, CDR1 is MNHEY, CDR2 SVGAGI. The CDR3 extends over 13 amino acids. V lost 2 bases, J lost 7 bases, and 8 bases lay in between. The CDR3 protein is CASSYVSSEKLFF. The CDR3 bases are TGTGCCAGCAGTTACGTTTCGAGTGAAAAACTGTTTTTT.

In this sample, this clonotype turned up a few times. This chain uses TRBV25-1 with TRBJ1-4; D may be TRBD1 (6 bases). The CDR3 spans 16 residues. Per the germline V gene, CDR1 is MGHDK and CDR2 is SYGVNS. V shed 6 bases and J shed 6 bases, with 20 bases lying between them. CDR3 bases: TGTGCCAGCAGAGCTCAACAGGGACGGGAGTATGAAAAACTGTTTTTT. It specifies CASRAQQGREYEKLFF.

The V call is TRBV6-5, the J call TRBJ2-7; 11 bases are a match to TRBD2. The germline V gene encodes CDR1 MNHEY and CDR2 SVGAGI. The CDR3 is 17 residues long. V lost 3 bases, J lost 2 bases, and 9 bases stayed unmatched. CDR3 amino acids: CASSYNGLGLAAYEQYF. The CDR3 DNA sequence: TGTGCCAGCAGTTATAACGGATTGGGACTAGCGGCCTACGAGCAGTACTTC.

There are many counts of this clonotype. The CDR3 sequence: CAISENRQYEQFF. The CDR3 bases are TGTGCCATCAGTGAGAACAGGCAGTATGAGCAGTTCTTC. The chain links TRBV10-3 to TRBJ2-1; TRBD1 is a possible D gene (5 bases). The V end was cut by 2 bases, the J end by 8 bases, with 10 bases between. Germline CDR1 ENHRY, CDR2 SYGVKD. The length of the CDR3 is 13 residues.

This clonotype was seen a few times. This chain connects TRBV5-5 to TRBJ1-2; 8 bases map to TRBD1. V gave up 5 bases and J gave up 6 bases; unmatched junction bases: 9. The CDR3 sequence is 14 residues long. CDR1 is SGHKS, CDR2 YYEKEE, per germline (reference sequence). The CDR3 nucleotides read TGTGCCAGCAGGTACGGGACAGGCCCCAATGGCTACACCTTC. This translates into CASRYGTGPNGYTF.

The CDR3, as DNA: TGCGCCAGCAGCCCGGATGGGGTGGCAGATACGCAGTATTTT. Translating it yields CASSPDGVADTQYF. This rearrangement joins TRBV5-1 to TRBJ2-3, with no clear D. The CDR3 length is 14 residues. V shed 4 bases and J shed 4 bases, with 13 bases lying between them. Per the germline V gene, CDR1 is SGHRS and CDR2 is YFSETQ.

The J gene is TRBJ2-7, the V gene TRBV5-1, with D unresolved. Per germline, CDR1 SGHRS and CDR2 YFSETQ. Between the trimmed V and J ends, which lost 0 bases and 5 bases, there was a span of 9 bases. This CDR3 comprises 13 residues. CDR3 nucleotides: TGCGCCAGCAGCTTGGAGCCAGTGAACGAGCAGTACTTC. It codes for CASSLEPVNEQYF.

This clonotype was seen once. V gene TRBV28 combines with J gene TRBJ2-4; 9 nucleotides line up with TRBD2. V dropped 4 bases and J dropped 0; count of bases not matched to a gene: 16. The CDR3 consists of 20 residues. CDR1 is MDHEN and CDR2 is SYDVKM in the germline V gene. CDR3 loop: CASSYSLAGYISSAKNIQYF. The CDR3 bases are TGTGCCAGCAGTTACTCTCTAGCGGGATACATCTCTTCAGCCAAAAACATTCAGTACTTC.

This clonotype was recorded a few times. This chain links TRBV3-1 with TRBJ2-7, with 12 bases lining up with TRBD2. This CDR3 contains 16 residues. V was clipped by 3 bases and J by 5 bases; unmatched bases: 8. Looked up from germline, CDR1 is LGHDT and CDR2 is YNNKEL (reference sequence). The CDR3 bases are TGTGCCAGCAGCCACTTACTAGCGGGAGGCAGGGACGAGCAGTACTTC. It encodes CASSHLLAGGRDEQYF.

CDR3: CSAFGTGTNHEQYF. The CDR3, as DNA: TGCAGTGCTTTCGGGACAGGGACAAACCACGAGCAGTACTTC. The chain uses TRBV20-1 and TRBJ2-7; 9 bases fit TRBD1. With V trimmed by 5 bases and J by 5 bases, 10 bases remained unmatched. Germline V gene data show CDR1 as DFQATT and CDR2 as SNEGSKA (reference sequence). The CDR3 contains 14 residues.

This chain links TRBV28 with TRBJ1-5, with D perhaps matching TRBD1 (5 bases). Germline V gives CDR1 MDHEN, CDR2 SYDVKM. CDR3 length: 15 amino acids. The ends were cut back, 5 bases at V and 3 bases at J, with 14 bases in the middle. CDR3 nucleotide sequence: TGTGCCAGCAGTCCTCAGGGAGGGGTCAATCAGCCCCAGCATTTT. As protein: CASSPQGGVNQPQHF.

The V and J genes are TRBV7-3 and TRBJ2-7, with TRBD1 as a possible D gene (6 bases). Trimming took off 4 bases at V and 2 bases at J, with 12 bases between the two ends. Germline V gene lookup returns CDR1 SGHTA and CDR2 FQGTGA. The CDR3 contains 14 residues. The CDR3: CASSSTGYTYEQYF. Written as DNA, the CDR3 is TGTGCCAGCAGCTCGACAGGTTACACCTACGAGCAGTACTTC. The full variable domain, its missing parts supplied by reference TRBV7-3 and TRBJ2-7, is GAGVSQTPSNKVTEKGKYVELRCDPISGHTALYWYRQSLGQGPEFLIYFQGTGAADDSGLPNDRFFAVRPEGSVSTLKIQRTERGDSAVYLCASSSTGYTYEQYFGPGTRLTVT.

This clonotype was found a few times. CDR3 coding DNA: TGTGCCAGCAGCCCACGACAGGCCGCAACTAATGAAAAACTGTTTTTT. As protein: CASSPRQAATNEKLFF. This chain uses TRBV7-2 with TRBJ1-4; TRBD1 might be the D (6 bases). Germline V lookup: CDR1 SGHTA, CDR2 FQGNSA. The CDR3 covers 16 residues. Trimming pared 5 bases from V and 0 bases from J, leaving 13 bases between.

The CDR3 region has the DNA TGTGCCAGCAGTCCGGGACAGGTGGGAGAGACCCAGTACTTC. Translating gives CASSPGQVGETQYF. The chain couples TRBV27 to TRBJ2-5, with TRBD1 identical over 8 bases. CDR3 length equals 14 residues. V shed 5 bases and J 4 bases; nucleotides not matched to a gene: 6. The germline gives CDR1 MNHEY, CDR2 SMNVEV (reference sequence).

V gene TRBV28 combines with J gene TRBJ2-7; the D is unclear. The CDR3 consists of 14 residues. Germline loops: CDR1 MDHEN, CDR2 SYDVKM. V was cut by 6 bases and J by 0 bases, with 12 bases left in between. CDR3 sequence reads: CASRWHKNSYEQYF. In nucleotides, the CDR3 is TGTGCCAGCAGATGGCACAAAAACTCCTACGAGCAGTACTTC.

This sequence joins TRBV28 and TRBJ2-7; D possibly matches TRBD1 or TRBD2 (6 bases each). Trimming cost V 3 bases and J 2 bases, with 8 bases left between them. Germline CDR1 is MDHEN and CDR2 is SYDVKM. This CDR3 is 13 amino acids long. CDR3 in amino acids: CASSFRGAYEQYF. CDR3 nucleotide sequence: TGTGCCAGCAGTTTTAGGGGGGCCTACGAGCAGTACTTC. Looking up the rest from reference TRBV28 and TRBJ2-7 gives the full variable domain: DVKVTQSSRYLVKRTGEKVFLECVQDMDHENMFWYRQDPGLGLRLIYFSYDVKMKEKGDIPEGYSVSREKKERFSLILESASTNQTSMYLCASSFRGAYEQYFGPGTRLTVT.

This clonotype was found a few times. The J gene is TRBJ1-2, the V gene TRBV5-1, with no clear D. The germline V gene has CDR1 SGHRS and CDR2 YFSETQ. V was shortened by 2 bases and J by 9 bases, with 14 bases between the two germline ends. The CDR3 runs to 13 residues. The CDR3 protein is CASSFQQNRRYTF. CDR3 DNA sequence: TGCGCCAGCAGCTTTCAACAGAACCGGCGCTACACCTTC.

The V and J genes are TRBV12-3 or TRBV12-4 and TRBJ2-4, with TRBD1 matching over 9 bases. The V gene end was trimmed by 3 bases and the J gene end by 4 bases; junction bases not matched to a gene: 7. CDR3 size: 16 residues. CDR3 amino acids: CASSFASGTGKNIQYF. The CDR3 nucleotides read TGTGCCAGCAGTTTTGCTTCCGGGACAGGGAAAAACATTCAGTACTTC.

This chain joins TRBV5-1 and TRBJ2-5; D remains unclear. The CDR3 totals 11 residues. The V end lost 3 bases, the J end lost 3 bases, and 3 bases lay between the germline ends. Germline lookup yields CDR1 SGHRS and CDR2 YFSETQ. The CDR3 is CASSYEETQYF. The CDR3 nucleotides read TGCGCCAGCAGCTACGAAGAGACCCAGTACTTC.

J is TRBJ2-3 and V is TRBV28, with no clear D. V was trimmed by 3 bases and J by 7 bases, leaving 5 bases between them. Germline V gene data show CDR1 as MDHEN and CDR2 as SYDVKM. This CDR3 spans 11 amino acids. The CDR3 sequence: CASSFSNTQYF. The CDR3 DNA reads as TGTGCCAGCAGTTTTAGTAATACGCAGTATTTT. Based on the CDR3 plus reference TRBV28 and TRBJ2-3, the full variable domain is DVKVTQSSRYLVKRTGEKVFLECVQDMDHENMFWYRQDPGLGLRLIYFSYDVKMKEKGDIPEGYSVSREKKERFSLILESASTNQTSMYLCASSFSNTQYFGPGTRLTVL.

The chain links TRBV28 to TRBJ2-7, with D possibly matching TRBD1 (5 bases). The V end lost 3 bases, the J end lost 7 bases, and 16 bases lay between the germline ends. Germline V gives CDR1 MDHEN, CDR2 SYDVKM. This CDR3 contains 14 residues. The CDR3 nucleotides read TGTGCCAGCAGTTTCTTCATCCAGGGAAAAGAGCAGTACTTC. It codes for CASSFFIQGKEQYF.

The chain couples TRBV7-9 to TRBJ2-1, with 9 bases that match TRBD2. CDR1 and CDR2 (germline): SEHNR, FQNEAQ (reference sequence). The length of the CDR3 is 15 residues. Trimming at V came to 5 bases and at J to 2 bases, leaving 4 bases not matched to a gene. The CDR3 nucleotides are TGTGCCAGCAGCATCAGACTAGCGGCCTACAATGAGCAGTTCTTC. It encodes CASSIRLAAYNEQFF.

The chain is built from TRBV4-3 and TRBJ2-5; D is uncertain. The CDR3 totals 13 residues. In germline, CDR1 is LGHNA, CDR2 YSLEER. Trimming cost V 1 base and J 4 bases, with 7 bases left between them. CDR3 in DNA: TGCGCCAGCAGCCAAGGCCTGCCAGAGACCCAGTACTTC. As protein: CASSQGLPETQYF.

The chain couples TRBV18 to TRBJ2-1; 7 nucleotides match TRBD2. This CDR3 comprises 16 residues. V lost 4 bases, J lost 6 bases, and 12 bases stayed unmatched. Germline CDR1 is KGHSH and CDR2 is LQKENI. CDR3 in DNA: TGTGCCAGCTCACTTAAATTAGGGACTATGCTCAATGAGCAGTTCTTC. As protein: CASSLKLGTMLNEQFF.